This entry is about one T cell receptor (beta chain). One end of the junction does not line up with germline, which may come from a read error. The data belong to a study of CD8+CD57+ T cells in acquired aplastic anemia. CDR3 size: 11 residues. Germline V CDR1 and CDR2: DFQATT, SNEGSKA (reference sequence). The study profiled TCR beta VDJ and CDR3 using genomic DNA as template. TCRdb recomputed calls from the reads with MiXCR, one row per CDR3 protein. The table lists hundreds of thousands of distinct CDR3 sequences, about two thirds of them singletons, with under 5% in the top ten. The rearrangement joins TRBV20-1 to TRBJ2-7; D is undetermined. The specimen sequenced was sorted CD4+, CD8+, or CD8+CD57+ T cells (not recorded which) from PBMCs. The sequence derives from a human donor in good health, serving as a control. The CDR3 loop is CSASRTDEQYF. The CDR3 DNA is TGCAGTGCATCGAGGACCGACGAGCAATACTTC.